These 11 T cell receptor beta chains were all obtained from the same sample, sequenced in a study of neurological immune-mediated disorders. TCRdb passed the 5' RACE reads through MiXCR, listing each CDR3 protein once. The sample records about 89,000 distinct CDR3 sequences, around 2.6% being singletons. The specimen was PBMCs. These receptors all stem from a woman in her twenties or thirties with multiple sclerosis.

Ten or more counts support this clonotype. V gene TRBV28 combines with J gene TRBJ1-2; 8 nucleotides align to TRBD1. V trimming: 6 bases; J trimming: 8 bases; junction bases outside the gene matches: 8. Germline assignment: CDR1 MDHEN and CDR2 SYDVKM. The CDR3 consists of 13 residues. The CDR3 coding sequence is TGTGCCAGCAGAATTGGGACAGGTGGAGGCTACACCTTC. Translation: CASRIGTGGGYTF.

This clonotype was seen ten or more times. This sequence joins TRBV7-2 and TRBJ2-3, with 10 bases matching TRBD2. There are 19 residues in the CDR3. Germline V CDR1 and CDR2: SGHTA, FQGNSA. After removal of 5 bases from V and 2 bases from J, the junction contained 16 bases not matched to a gene. The CDR3 DNA reads as TGTGCCAGCAGCCCGTCGGGACTAGCGATCCGGACTATCACAGATACGCAGTATTTT. Protein sequence: CASSPSGLAIRTITDTQYF.

At least ten counts were recorded for this clonotype. V and J are TRBV20-1 and TRBJ2-7; D is uncertain. CDR3 length: 12 residues. Per the germline V gene, CDR1 is DFQATT and CDR2 is SNEGSKA (reference sequence). V lost 3 bases, J lost 0 bases, and 6 bases lay in between. The CDR3 is CSASGYSYEQYF. The DNA for the CDR3 is TGCAGTGCTAGCGGGTACTCCTACGAGCAGTACTTC.

This clonotype occurred many times. V is TRBV6-5 and J is TRBJ2-3; D perhaps matches TRBD2 (6 bases). Deletions cut 6 bases from V and 7 bases from J, with 11 bases between. The CDR3 is 12 residues long. The germline gives CDR1 MNHEY, CDR2 SVGAGI. The DNA for the CDR3 is TGTGCCAGCAGCCGGGACTGGTATACGCAGTATTTT. Translation gives CASSRDWYTQYF.

This clonotype was recorded at least ten times. V gene TRBV5-1 combines with J gene TRBJ2-3; 7 bases fit TRBD2. The CDR3 totals 17 residues. Germline CDR1 reads SGHRS; CDR2 reads YFSETQ. Germline trimming cut 0 bases from V and 4 bases from J; bases unmatched to any gene: 11. This CDR3 is CASSLDILRERPDTQYF. CDR3 DNA: TGCGCCAGCAGCTTGGATATCTTGCGGGAGAGACCAGATACGCAGTATTTT.

Many counts were recorded for this clonotype. CDR3 in amino acids: CASSQDSGSYNEQFF. CDR3 DNA sequence: TGCGCCAGCAGCCAAGATAGCGGGAGCTACAATGAGCAGTTCTTC. The rearrangement uses TRBV4-3 and TRBJ2-1; 9 bases fit TRBD2. The CDR3 is 15 amino acids. The V segment lost 0 bases and the J segment 3 bases; nucleotides outside the gene matches: 0. Germline V gene data show CDR1 as LGHNA and CDR2 as YSLEER.

This clonotype was observed many times. CDR3 protein: CSARLGSLTGELFF. CDR3 nucleotides: TGCAGTGCTAGACTCGGGAGTCTGACCGGGGAGCTGTTTTTT. The chain joins TRBV20-1 to TRBJ2-2; D is possibly TRBD2 (6 bases). The CDR3 totals 14 residues. Germline V lookup: CDR1 DFQATT, CDR2 SNEGSKA (reference sequence). Trimming pared 2 bases from V and 5 bases from J, leaving 12 bases between.

This clonotype was seen more than once but under ten times. The chain is built from TRBV7-2 and TRBJ2-7; 10 bases fit TRBD2. The CDR3 runs to 15 residues. The germline V gene encodes CDR1 SGHTA and CDR2 FQGNSA. Trimming cost V 6 bases and J 6 bases; bases outside gene matches: 11. In nucleotides, the CDR3 is TGTGCCAGCAGTTTTACTAGCGGGATTCAATCCGAGCAGTACTTC. Translating it yields CASSFTSGIQSEQYF.

Many counts were recorded for this clonotype. The gene calls are TRBV20-1 and TRBJ2-2; a possible D gene is TRBD2 (6 bases). This CDR3 is 15 amino acids long. CDR1 DFQATT and CDR2 SNEGSKA come from the germline V gene (reference sequence). V lost 1 base, J lost 2 bases, and 11 bases lay in between. In DNA, the CDR3 is TGCAGTGCTAGAGCGACAGCGGGTAACACCGGGGAGCTGTTTTTT. Encoded protein: CSARATAGNTGELFF.

This clonotype was observed at least ten times. V usage is TRBV27 and J usage is TRBJ2-1, with 7 bases aligning to TRBD1. J lost 11 bases, V lost 6 bases, and 4 bases had no gene match. Per the germline V gene, CDR1 is MNHEY and CDR2 is SMNVEV (reference sequence). The CDR3 has 11 residues. CDR3 bases: TGTGCCAGCAGCCCAGGGGGACAGCAGTTCTTC. Translating it yields CASSPGGQQFF.

This clonotype has a count of ten or more. V gene TRBV28 combines with J gene TRBJ2-6, with 8 nucleotides matching TRBD1. The CDR3 is 17 amino acids. V lost 6 bases and J lost 2; bases outside the gene matches: 9. Germline V CDR1 and CDR2: MDHEN, SYDVKM. In DNA, the CDR3 is TGTGCCAGCAGATATGGACAGGGTCTGGCTGGGGCCAACGTCCTGACTTTC. The encoded protein is CASRYGQGLAGANVLTF. Using reference TRBV28 and TRBJ2-6 for the parts outside the CDR3, the full variable domain is DVKVTQSSRYLVKRTGEKVFLECVQDMDHENMFWYRQDPGLGLRLIYFSYDVKMKEKGDIPEGYSVSREKKERFSLILESASTNQTSMYLCASRYGQGLAGANVLTFGAGSRLTVL.